The 20 T cell receptor beta chains listed next were all sequenced from one sample in a study of T cell responses to AZD1222 COVID-19 vaccine. TCRdb keeps only in-frame clones here, not all; method: immunoSEQ multiplex PCR. Among about 42,000 clones listed, 80% to 85% were seen once. The sample in question was peripheral blood, obtained 28 days after the second AZD1222 dose. These receptors were collected from an adult who received the AZD1222 COVID-19 vaccine.

This clone came up a few times. The gene calls are TRBV9 and TRBJ1-1, with D unclear. The length of the CDR3 is 13 residues. V was shortened by 3 bases and J by 1 base, with 7 bases between the two germline ends. Germline CDR1 is SGDLS and CDR2 is YYNGEE. As DNA, the CDR3 is TGTGCCAGCAGCGCGGTACCGAACACTGAAGCTTTCTTT. It encodes CASSAVPNTEAFF.

This clone has only a few counts. Here the CDR3 reads CASSYSTTGREKLFF. The CDR3 DNA sequence: TGTGCCAGCAGTTACTCGACTACAGGGCGTGAAAAACTGTTTTTT. This chain connects TRBV6-5 to TRBJ1-4; D is perhaps TRBD1 (6 bases). Trimming took off 0 bases at V and 7 bases at J, with 12 bases between the two ends. CDR1 is MNHEY, CDR2 SVGAGI, per germline. This CDR3 is 15 amino acids long.

In its sample, this clone was seen once. The chain employs TRBV12-3 or TRBV12-4 and TRBJ2-2, with TRBD1 identical over 11 bases. The trim removed 6 bases at V and 8 bases at J, leaving 2 bases unmatched. The CDR3 covers 13 residues. The DNA for the CDR3 is TGTGCCAGCAGGGACAGGGGGCCGGGGGAGCTGTTTTTT. It is translated as CASRDRGPGELFF.

V usage is TRBV10-3 and J usage is TRBJ1-3; no clear D. Germline CDR1 reads ENHRY; CDR2 reads SYGVKD. There are 14 residues in the CDR3. Trimming shortened V by 6 bases and J by 0 bases, and 9 bases separated the two germline ends. CDR3: CAIRDYNSGNTIYF. The DNA of the CDR3 is TGTGCCATCAGGGACTACAACTCTGGAAACACCATATATTTT.

A few counts support this clone. J is TRBJ1-4 and V is TRBV29-1; D is ambiguous. The V end was cut by 5 bases, the J end by 5 bases, with 9 bases between. The CDR3 extends over 12 amino acids. The germline V gene encodes CDR1 SQVTM and CDR2 ANQGSEA. DNA of the CDR3: TGCAGCGTTTCGGGCAGGAATGAAAAACTGTTTTTT. Protein product: CSVSGRNEKLFF.

This clone was seen only once. This may be a read error, as it is one base from a much larger clone. The same CDR3 is also encoded by other DNA sequences in this sample. The gene calls are TRBV6-1 and TRBJ2-4, with D uncertain. Trimming took off 1 base at V and 1 base at J, with 5 bases between the two ends. Germline-derived CDR1 and CDR2 are MNHNS and SASEGT. There are 14 residues in the CDR3. This CDR3 reads CASSEGVAKNIQYF. In DNA, the CDR3 is TGTGCCAGCAGTGAAGGGGTGGCCAAAAACATTCAGTACTTC.

The V and J genes are TRBV3-1 (or the pseudogene TRBV3-2) and TRBJ2-7, with D tentatively TRBD1 or TRBD2 (5 bases each). Trimming cost V 0 bases and J 0 bases, with 9 bases left between them. The CDR3 sequence is 15 residues long. The germline CDR1 and CDR2 sequences are LGHDT and YNNKEL (reference sequence). The CDR3 DNA sequence: TGTGCCAGCAGCCAAGATTGGGGGAGCTCCTACGAGCAGTACTTC. Protein: CASSQDWGSSYEQYF.

The J gene is TRBJ2-7, the V gene TRBV23-1; D remains ambiguous. TRBV23-1 is an ORF; its function is uncertain. Deletions cut 3 bases from V and 2 bases from J, with 26 bases between. This CDR3 is built from 19 residues. The CDR3 region is CASSHPTWWCGERAYEQYF. CDR3 sequence (DNA): TGCGCCAGCAGTCACCCGACCTGGTGGTGTGGGGAAAGGGCCTACGAGCAGTACTTC.

The chain couples TRBV30 to TRBJ1-1; no definite D call. Looked up from germline, CDR1 is GTSNPN and CDR2 is SVGIG (reference sequence). The CDR3 has 13 amino acids. V lost 2 bases to trimming and J lost 3 bases, with 10 bases between them. CDR3 in DNA: TGTGCCTGGAGTCTGGGGAGGGACACTGAAGCTTTCTTT. It codes for CAWSLGRDTEAFF.

V and J are TRBV9 and TRBJ1-1, with 8 nucleotides matching TRBD1. In germline, CDR1 is SGDLS, CDR2 YYNGEE. V was pared by 1 base and J by 4 bases, with 6 bases of the junction left unmatched. The CDR3 is made up of 15 amino acids. Written as DNA, the CDR3 is TGTGCCAGCAGCGTACAGGGGGCTTTGGGCACTGAAGCTTTCTTT. Its translation: CASSVQGALGTEAFF.

V gene TRBV6-2 or TRBV6-3 combines with J gene TRBJ2-7; 10 bases align to TRBD1. V lost 6 bases, J lost 0 bases, and 8 bases stayed unmatched. Germline V gene data show CDR1 as MNHEY and CDR2 as SVGEGT. The CDR3 contains 16 residues. DNA of the CDR3: TGTGCCAGCAGCACCTCCCGGGACAGGGGCTCCTACGAGCAGTACTTC. The encoded protein is CASSTSRDRGSYEQYF.

This chain links TRBV15 with TRBJ2-6; 9 nucleotides match TRBD1. Germline loops: CDR1 LNHNV, CDR2 YYDKDF (reference sequence). V trimming: 1 base; J trimming: 2 bases; junction bases outside the gene matches: 6. The CDR3 is made up of 18 amino acids. CDR3 in DNA: TGTGCCACCAGCAGAGTGAGGGACAGGGCTCCTGGGGCCAACGTCCTGACTTTC. Translation: CATSRVRDRAPGANVLTF.

In its sample, this clone was seen a few times. The chain combines TRBV5-8 with TRBJ1-2; 8 positions agree with TRBD1. With 2 bases clipped from V and 4 bases from J, the junction kept 4 bases outside the gene matches. Germline assignment: CDR1 SGHTS and CDR2 YDEGEE. There are 14 residues in the CDR3. The CDR3 protein is CASSLARGRYGYTF. The CDR3 DNA sequence: TGTGCCAGCAGCTTAGCCAGGGGGCGCTATGGCTACACCTTC. The full variable domain, with the rest looked up from reference TRBV5-8 and TRBJ1-2, is EAGVTQSPTHLIKTRGQQATLRCSPISGHTSVYWYQQALGLGLQFLLWYDEGEERNRGNFPPRFSGRQFPNYSSELNVNALELEDSALYLCASSLARGRYGYTFGSGTRLTVV.

The gene calls are TRBV28 and TRBJ1-6, with D uncertain. CDR1 MDHEN and CDR2 SYDVKM come from the germline V gene. V was trimmed by 6 bases and J by 8 bases, leaving 8 bases between them. CDR3 length: 12 residues. The CDR3 DNA reads as TGTGCCAGCAGGTATCAAGATTCACCCCTCCACTTT. Its protein is CASRYQDSPLHF.

The chain uses TRBV3-1 (or the pseudogene TRBV3-2) and TRBJ2-5, with 9 bases matching TRBD2. The CDR3 extends over 18 amino acids. CDR1 and CDR2 (germline): LGHDT, YNNKEL (reference sequence). V gave up 0 bases and J gave up 5 bases; unmatched junction bases: 13. The CDR3 region is CASSQDVVGTSSGETQYF. The CDR3, as DNA: TGTGCCAGCAGCCAAGACGTCGTGGGGACTAGCTCGGGGGAGACCCAGTACTTC.

The rearrangement links TRBV3-1 (or the pseudogene TRBV3-2) to TRBJ2-7; D is ambiguous. The CDR3 sequence is 14 residues long. From germline, CDR1 is LGHDT and CDR2 YNNKEL (reference sequence). Trimming cost V 3 bases and J 2 bases, with 11 bases left between them. CDR3: CASSQAILTYEQYF. The CDR3, as DNA: TGTGCCAGCAGCCAGGCCATTTTGACCTACGAGCAGTACTTC.

V usage is TRBV10-3 and J usage is TRBJ2-3, with D perhaps TRBD1 (5 bases). This CDR3 is 13 amino acids long. The V end lost 7 bases, the J end lost 4 bases, and 12 bases lay between the germline ends. CDR1 and CDR2 from the germline V gene are ENHRY and SYGVKD. CDR3: CAINRGEADTQYF. CDR3 bases: TGTGCCATCAATAGGGGCGAGGCAGATACGCAGTATTTT.

The chain carries TRBV6-6 and TRBJ1-2; tentatively, D is TRBD1 (5 bases). The CDR3 spans 13 residues. In germline, CDR1 is MNHNY, CDR2 SVGAGI (reference sequence). V was shortened by 5 bases and J by 2 bases, with 9 bases between the two germline ends. The CDR3 loop reads CASSQEGNYGYTF. For the CDR3, the DNA is TGTGCCAGCAGTCAAGAGGGGAACTATGGCTACACCTTC.

This clone turned up a few times. The CDR3 region has the DNA TGTGCCAGCAGCGACAGGACCTACGAGCAGTACTTC. Its protein product is CASSDRTYEQYF. The chain couples TRBV6-6 to TRBJ2-7; maybe TRBD1 (6 bases). The CDR3 covers 12 residues. With 6 bases removed from V and 2 bases from J, the gap between germline ends came to 8 bases. Germline CDR1 and CDR2: MNHNY and SVGAGI (reference sequence).

This clone was recorded a few times. This chain joins TRBV4-2 and TRBJ1-3; D is ambiguous. V was cut by 3 bases and J by 1 base, with 7 bases left in between. Germline V gene data show CDR1 as LGHNA and CDR2 as YNFKEQ. This CDR3 spans 14 amino acids. DNA of the CDR3: TGTGCCAGCAGCCAGGGGAGTTCTGGAAACACCATATATTTT. Its protein product is CASSQGSSGNTIYF.